This TCR beta chain emerged from a study of T cell changes during pregnancy in multiple sclerosis. The table came from immunoSEQ multiplex PCR; TCRdb's copy has only in-frame clones and leaves some out. Of roughly 47,000 clones in the sample, 85% to 95% were seen once. The CDR3 extends over 16 amino acids. V gave up 0 bases and J gave up 2 bases; unmatched junction bases: 7. Germline V CDR1 and CDR2: SGHNT, YYREEE (reference sequence). The TCR was taken from a female donor with multiple sclerosis, enrolled in a pregnancy study. This specimen consisted of CD8+ T cells from peripheral blood mononuclear cells, obtained before pregnancy. The chain couples TRBV5-4 to TRBJ2-7; 8 bases match TRBD1. The CDR3 region is CASSLAVGQGAYEQYF. In nucleotides, the CDR3 is TGTGCCAGCAGCTTGGCAGTCGGACAGGGTGCCTACGAGCAGTACTTC.